The 27 T cell receptor beta chains below all came from one sample that was sequenced in a study of Ad26.COV2.S vaccination and SARS-CoV-2 variants. Specified treatment: around 19 received Ad26.COV2.S at low or high dose, single or two shots; about five received placebo; per-sample allocation not given. Day 63 after the first injection of vaccine or placebo was the sampling time. TCRdb's table, derived via immunoSEQ multiplex PCR, lists solely in-frame clones and lacks some. The table has around 300,000 clones, approximately 87% seen once. This material consisted of peripheral blood, taken in a trial of Ad26.COV2.S vaccine versus placebo. The source of these receptors is a person aged 18-65 years who received the Ad26.COV2.S COVID-19 vaccine or a placebo.

The chain links TRBV3-1 (or the pseudogene TRBV3-2) to TRBJ1-6, with D possibly matching TRBD1 (5 bases). Germline values: CDR1 LGHDT, CDR2 YNNKEL (reference sequence). Trimming pared 1 base from V and 7 bases from J, leaving 5 bases between. The CDR3 totals 13 residues. The CDR3 nucleotides are TGTGCCAGCAGCCAAGCAGGGAATTCACCCCTCCACTTT. It specifies CASSQAGNSPLHF.

The chain has TRBV7-9 and TRBJ2-7, with D tentatively TRBD2 (5 bases). The CDR3 totals 14 residues. Germline values: CDR1 SEHNR, CDR2 FQNEAQ (reference sequence). With 5 bases removed from V and 2 bases from J, the gap between germline ends came to 13 bases. The CDR3 bases are TGTGCCAGCAGCCCCCGGACGGGAACCTACGAGCAGTACTTC. It is translated as CASSPRTGTYEQYF. Based on the CDR3 plus reference TRBV7-9 and TRBJ2-7, the full variable domain is DTGVSQNPRHKITKRGQNVTFRCDPISEHNRLYWYRQTLGQGPEFLTYFQNEAQLEKSRLLSDRFSAERPKGSFSTLEIQRTEQGDSAMYLCASSPRTGTYEQYFGPGTRLTVT.

This chain uses TRBV4-3 with TRBJ2-7, with D possibly being TRBD2 (7 bases). V was shortened by 4 bases and J by 4 bases, with 14 bases between the two germline ends. The CDR3 extends over 14 amino acids. The germline V gene has CDR1 LGHNA and CDR2 YSLEER. The CDR3 sequence: CASSLAGGAYEQYF. DNA of the CDR3: TGCGCCAGCAGCCTCGCTGGGGGGGCTTACGAGCAGTACTTC.

Remarks on this clone: It is likely a read error, because the conserved phenylalanine at the end of the CDR3 is missing. Because the CDR3's place on the DNA is in doubt, the DNA is left out and the CDR3 is given as listed by TCRdb. The chain recombines TRBV7-9 with TRBJ1-3. The CDR3 length is 12 residues, termini included. Germline CDR1 is SEHNR and CDR2 is FQNEAQ (reference sequence). The CDR3 is CASSLALSPQRV.

The V gene is TRBV7-9, the J gene TRBJ1-1, with D possibly TRBD1 on 6 matching bases. Germline V gene data show CDR1 as SEHNR and CDR2 as FQNEAQ (reference sequence). Trimming shortened V by 0 bases and J by 10 bases, and 18 bases separated the two germline ends. This CDR3 has 15 amino acids. The CDR3 here is CASSLAGGGFSGAFF. The DNA of the CDR3 is TGTGCCAGCAGCTTAGCAGGGGGTGGATTTTCCGGAGCTTTCTTT. The variable domain in full, completed from reference TRBV7-9 and TRBJ1-1, reads DTGVSQNPRHKITKRGQNVTFRCDPISEHNRLYWYRQTLGQGPEFLTYFQNEAQLEKSRLLSDRFSAERPKGSFSTLEIQRTEQGDSAMYLCASSLAGGGFSGAFFGQGTRLTVV.

The chain links TRBV6-5 to TRBJ1-1; no clear D gene. This CDR3 spans 14 amino acids. V lost 0 bases to trimming and J lost 0 bases, with 5 bases between them. The germline CDR1 and CDR2 sequences are MNHEY and SVGAGI. The CDR3 DNA reads TGTGCCAGCAGTTACTCGATGGTGAACACTGAAGCTTTCTTT. Translated: CASSYSMVNTEAFF.

The V gene is TRBV15, the J gene TRBJ2-3; 10 bases are a match to TRBD1. CDR3 length: 15 residues. Germline V CDR1 and CDR2: LNHNV, YYDKDF (reference sequence). The ends lost 7 bases at V and 1 base at J; junction bases unmatched: 5. This CDR3 is CATTDRGHGTDTQYF. In DNA form, the CDR3 reads TGTGCCACCACCGACAGGGGGCACGGCACAGATACGCAGTATTTT.

V usage is TRBV7-2 and J usage is TRBJ2-5; possibly TRBD1 for D (6 bases). The CDR3 is made up of 14 amino acids. Germline assignment: CDR1 SGHTA and CDR2 FQGNSA. V was pared by 5 bases and J by 2 bases, with 12 bases between. The CDR3 coding sequence is TGTGCCAGCAGCCTAGACAGGAGACAAGAGACCCAGTACTTC. Residues: CASSLDRRQETQYF. Full variable domain (remainder filled in from reference TRBV7-2 and TRBJ2-5): GAGVSQSPSNKVTEKGKDVELRCDPISGHTALYWYRQSLGQGLEFLIYFQGNSAPDKSGLPSDRFSAERTGGSVSTLTIQRTQQEDSAVYLCASSLDRRQETQYFGPGTRLLVL.

V usage is TRBV9 and J usage is TRBJ2-2; tentative D call: TRBD1 (5 bases). V lost 1 base and J 0 bases, leaving 7 bases between the germline ends. The CDR3 loop spans 15 amino acids. The germline CDR1 and CDR2 sequences are SGDLS and YYNGEE. The CDR3 region has the DNA TGTGCCAGCAGCGTATACAGGTCGAACACCGGGGAGCTGTTTTTT. Its protein is CASSVYRSNTGELFF.

This clone was seen more than once but under ten times. This CDR3 is CASSQGLIGNEQYF. DNA of the CDR3: TGTGCCAGCAGCCAAGGTTTGATCGGGAACGAGCAGTACTTC. The gene calls are TRBV3-1 (or the pseudogene TRBV3-2) and TRBJ2-7, with a tentative D call TRBD2 (5 bases). The CDR3 length is 14 residues. V was pared by 1 base and J by 5 bases, with 12 bases between. Germline V gene lookup returns CDR1 LGHDT and CDR2 YNNKEL (reference sequence).

This clone was observed once. The genes are TRBV27 and TRBJ1-5; possible D gene TRBD1, 5 bases. The CDR3 has 16 amino acids. Germline CDR1 and CDR2: MNHEY and SMNVEV (reference sequence). Trimming removed 0 bases at V and 4 bases at J, with 13 bases between. This chain's CDR3 is CASSLSQGESNQPQHF. CDR3 nucleotides: TGTGCCAGCAGTTTATCTCAGGGAGAATCAAATCAGCCCCAGCATTTT.

This chain links TRBV2 with TRBJ2-3; TRBD1 might be the D (5 bases). The CDR3 has 13 residues. The germline CDR1 and CDR2 sequences are SNHLY and FYNNEI. V was pared by 6 bases and J by 4 bases, with 11 bases between. In nucleotides, the CDR3 is TGTGCCAGCAGCCCAGACAGCTCAGATACGCAGTATTTT. Translating gives CASSPDSSDTQYF.

This clone was observed once. One end of the junction varies from germline; a read error may be responsible. The chain combines TRBV12-5 with TRBJ1-1; D remains unclear. CDR1 is LGHNT, CDR2 FRNRAP, per germline. The CDR3 contains 13 residues. CDR3 bases: TGTGCTAGTGGGTTGGCAGAGAACACTGAAGCTTTCTTT. Residues: CASGLAENTEAFF.

The rearrangement joins TRBV15 to TRBJ1-2, with a tentative D call TRBD1 (6 bases). Germline CDR1 is LNHNV and CDR2 is YYDKDF (reference sequence). This CDR3 is built from 14 residues. The ends were cut back, 4 bases at V and 7 bases at J, with 16 bases in the middle. CDR3 residues: CATSTTSTGPGYTF. The DNA of the CDR3 is TGTGCCACCAGCACCACGAGTACAGGGCCTGGCTACACCTTC.

The chain combines TRBV4-3 with TRBJ2-7, with D hard to call. Germline V lookup: CDR1 LGHNA, CDR2 YSLEER. This CDR3 comprises 14 residues. V lost 11 bases, J lost 0 bases, and 17 bases lay in between. The chain's CDR3 is CASKPHGDSYEQYF. The CDR3, as DNA: TGCGCCTCAAAACCCCATGGGGACTCCTACGAGCAGTACTTC.

The gene calls are TRBV4-3 and TRBJ2-7, with D hard to call. Germline CDR1 reads LGHNA; CDR2 reads YSLEER. V was pared by 5 bases and J by 2 bases, with 13 bases between. The CDR3 sequence is 14 residues long. CDR3 sequence (DNA): TGCGCCAGCAGCTCCCACGGTGAGGCCTACGAGCAGTACGTC. Protein: CASSSHGEAYEQYV.

The gene calls are TRBV6-1 and TRBJ1-5, with 8 bases aligning to TRBD1. This CDR3 region has 17 residues. V was pared by 3 bases and J by 1 base, with 8 bases of the junction left unmatched. The germline gives CDR1 MNHNS, CDR2 SASEGT. CDR3 nucleotides: TGTGCCAGCAGTGAGTGGTACAGGGGGGTGAGCAATCAGCCCCAGCATTTT. Translating gives CASSEWYRGVSNQPQHF.

The chain couples TRBV7-9 to TRBJ1-1; no reliable D call. Trimming removed 6 bases at V and 1 base at J, with 12 bases between. Per the germline V gene, CDR1 is SEHNR and CDR2 is FQNEAQ (reference sequence). The CDR3 sequence is 14 residues long. This CDR3 is CASSLLSENTEAFF. The CDR3 region has the DNA TGTGCCAGCAGTCTACTATCAGAGAACACTGAAGCTTTCTTT.

This sequence joins TRBV13 and TRBJ2-7; the match to TRBD1 covers 9 bases. V trimming: 3 bases; J trimming: 2 bases; junction bases outside the gene matches: 5. In germline, CDR1 is PRHDT, CDR2 FYEKMQ (reference sequence). The CDR3 totals 15 residues. The CDR3 protein is CASSFQDRGTYEQYF. The CDR3 region has the DNA TGTGCCAGCAGCTTCCAGGACAGGGGAACCTACGAGCAGTACTTC.

V and J are TRBV6-2 or TRBV6-3 and TRBJ1-1; weak D call: TRBD1 (6 bases). V lost 2 bases, J lost 1 base, and 26 bases lay in between. The CDR3 is 20 residues long. Germline loops: CDR1 MNHEY, CDR2 SVGEGT. CDR3 amino acids: CASSYPTRTDPGFWNTEAFF. Written as DNA, the CDR3 is TGTGCCAGCAGTTACCCAACACGGACAGATCCGGGCTTCTGGAACACTGAAGCTTTCTTT.

The chain combines TRBV15 with TRBJ1-4, with TRBD1 as a possible D gene (5 bases). The CDR3 contains 16 residues. From germline, CDR1 is LNHNV and CDR2 YYDKDF (reference sequence). Trimming left V 0 bases short and J 4 bases short, with 12 bases between. The CDR3, as DNA: TGTGCCACCAGCAGAGATCTGGGGGGGATTAATGAAAAACTGTTTTTT. Translating it yields CATSRDLGGINEKLFF.

This clone was seen only once. The chain uses TRBV4-1 and TRBJ1-4; no definite D call. The CDR3 sequence is 17 residues long. Trimming removed 3 bases from V and 4 bases from J, with 18 bases in between. CDR1 and CDR2 (germline): MGHRA, YSYEKL. CDR3 amino acids: CASSQATGGPDNEKLFF. The CDR3, as DNA: TGCGCCAGCAGCCAGGCCACTGGCGGCCCCGATAATGAAAAACTGTTTTTT.

The chain carries TRBV7-9 and TRBJ1-4; D perhaps matches TRBD1 (5 bases). Germline CDR1 is SEHNR and CDR2 is FQNEAQ (reference sequence). V shed 5 bases and J shed 8 bases, with 15 bases lying between them. CDR3 length equals 14 residues. The CDR3 loop reads CASSPQRQQEKLFF. Written as DNA, the CDR3 is TGTGCCAGCAGCCCACAACGACAGCAGGAAAAACTGTTTTTT.

V and J are TRBV6-5 and TRBJ1-1; D remains unclear. The V gene lost 8 bases and the J gene lost 11 bases, with 21 bases spanning the gap. Per the germline V gene, CDR1 is MNHEY and CDR2 is SVGAGI. This CDR3 has 13 amino acids. Here the CDR3 DNA reads TGTGCCAGCCGCTCCGCGGGGTCAAATCGGGCTTTCTTT. This sequence encodes CASRSAGSNRAFF.

The chain joins TRBV6-1 to TRBJ2-1; unclear D gene. CDR3 size: 14 residues. Germline V gives CDR1 MNHNS, CDR2 SASEGT. V lost 1 base and J lost 6, with 10 bases in between. Here the CDR3 reads CASSEGLLSNEQFF. The CDR3 nucleotides are TGTGCCAGCAGTGAAGGGCTCTTGAGCAATGAGCAGTTCTTC.

V gene TRBV19 combines with J gene TRBJ1-1, with D possibly TRBD1 on 5 matching bases. Germline CDR1 is LNHDA and CDR2 is SQIVND (reference sequence). This CDR3 is built from 14 residues. The germline V and J ends were trimmed by 5 bases and 5 bases, with 15 bases remaining between them. CDR3 in DNA: TGTGCCAGTAGTCCCAGGGTCGGGGGTACTGAAGCTTTCTTT. Translated, it gives CASSPRVGGTEAFF.

The genes are TRBV27 and TRBJ2-7, with D unclear. The V gene's germline CDR1 is MNHEY and CDR2 SMNVEV (reference sequence). The CDR3 has 14 residues. Trimming cost V 3 bases and J 3 bases, with 12 bases left between them. The DNA of the CDR3 is TGTGCCAGCAGTTTTTTCGTTGGGGACTACGAGCAGTACTTC. It codes for CASSFFVGDYEQYF.